This paragraph covers one T cell receptor (beta chain) sequence. V gave up 6 bases and J gave up 0 bases, with 12 bases separating them. This CDR3 spans 14 amino acids. CDR1 is MDHEN and CDR2 is SYDVKM in the germline V gene. The source of the sample is a study of blood T cells in healthy people across ages. The use of a sample-barcoded 5' primer and a J-beta primer mix characterized a second PCR of roughly 7 to 11 cycles. TCRdb re-called the 5' RACE reads with MiXCR, one entry per CDR3 protein. The sample holds 1.5 million to 2 million distinct CDR3 sequences, approximately 28% seen once. Sequencing input: blood. V gene TRBV28 combines with J gene TRBJ2-7; D remains ambiguous. The clonotype was recovered from a woman in her 30s in good health. The CDR3 reads CASRTGPRSYEQYF. The CDR3 bases are TGTGCCAGCAGGACCGGACCGCGCTCCTACGAGCAGTACTTC.